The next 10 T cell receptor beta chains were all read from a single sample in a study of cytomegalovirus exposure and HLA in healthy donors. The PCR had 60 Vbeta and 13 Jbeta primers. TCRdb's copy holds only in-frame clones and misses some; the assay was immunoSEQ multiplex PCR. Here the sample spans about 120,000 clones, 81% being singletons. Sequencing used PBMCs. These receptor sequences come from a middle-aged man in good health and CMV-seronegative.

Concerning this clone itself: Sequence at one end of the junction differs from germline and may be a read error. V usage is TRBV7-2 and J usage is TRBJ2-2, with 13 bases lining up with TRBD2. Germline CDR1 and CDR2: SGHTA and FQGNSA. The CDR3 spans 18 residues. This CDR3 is CASSLAGLAGYRTGELFF. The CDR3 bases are TGTGCCAGCAGCCTAGCGGGACTAGCGGGGTACCGCACCGGGGAGCTGTTTTTT.

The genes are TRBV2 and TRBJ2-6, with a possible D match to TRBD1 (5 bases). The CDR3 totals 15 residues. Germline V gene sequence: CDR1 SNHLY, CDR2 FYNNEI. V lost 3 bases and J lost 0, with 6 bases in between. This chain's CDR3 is CASSDQGSGANVLTF. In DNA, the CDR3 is TGTGCCAGCAGTGACCAGGGCTCTGGGGCCAACGTCCTGACTTTC.

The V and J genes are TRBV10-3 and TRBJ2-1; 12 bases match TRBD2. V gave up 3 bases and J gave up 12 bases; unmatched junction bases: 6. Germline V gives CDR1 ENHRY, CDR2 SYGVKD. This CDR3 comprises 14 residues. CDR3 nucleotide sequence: TGTGCCATCAGTGAAGGAACTAGCGGGGGGCTGCAGTTCTTC. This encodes CAISEGTSGGLQFF.

CDR3 coding DNA: TGTGCCAGCAGCTGGGACAGGGTAAACTATGGCTACACCTTC. As protein: CASSWDRVNYGYTF. The chain has TRBV5-6 and TRBJ1-2; 9 bases agree with TRBD1. V shed 3 bases and J 2 bases; nucleotides not matched to a gene: 2. Germline V CDR1 and CDR2: SGHDT, YYEEEE. The CDR3 has 14 residues.

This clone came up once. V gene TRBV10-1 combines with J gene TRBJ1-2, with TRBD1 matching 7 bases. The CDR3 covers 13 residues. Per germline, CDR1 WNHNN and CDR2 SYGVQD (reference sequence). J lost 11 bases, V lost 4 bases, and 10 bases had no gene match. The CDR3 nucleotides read TGCGCCAGCAGTGGAAAGAACAGGGGATTTTACACCTTC. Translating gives CASSGKNRGFYTF.

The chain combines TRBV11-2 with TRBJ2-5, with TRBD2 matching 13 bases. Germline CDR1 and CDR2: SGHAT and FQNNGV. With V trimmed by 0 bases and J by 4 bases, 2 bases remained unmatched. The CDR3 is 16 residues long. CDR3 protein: CASSLDRLAGGETQYF. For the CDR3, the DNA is TGTGCCAGCAGCTTAGATAGACTAGCGGGGGGAGAGACCCAGTACTTC.

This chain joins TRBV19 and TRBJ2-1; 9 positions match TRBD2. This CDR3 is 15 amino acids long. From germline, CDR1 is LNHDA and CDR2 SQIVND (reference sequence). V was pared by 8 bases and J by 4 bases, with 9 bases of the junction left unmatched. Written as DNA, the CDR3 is TGTGCCAGTCTTCCAGCGGGAGGACTTTACAATGAGCAGTTCTTC. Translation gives CASLPAGGLYNEQFF.

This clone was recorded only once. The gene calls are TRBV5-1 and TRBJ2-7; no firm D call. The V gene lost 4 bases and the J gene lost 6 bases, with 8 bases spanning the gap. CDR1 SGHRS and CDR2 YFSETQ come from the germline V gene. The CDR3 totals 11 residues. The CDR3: CASSLDREQYF. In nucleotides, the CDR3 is TGCGCCAGCAGCCTAGATCGCGAGCAGTACTTC.

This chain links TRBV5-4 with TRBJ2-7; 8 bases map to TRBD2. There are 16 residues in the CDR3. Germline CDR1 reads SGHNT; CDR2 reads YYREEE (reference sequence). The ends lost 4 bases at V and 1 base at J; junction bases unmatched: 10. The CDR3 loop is CASSIPVTSGSYEQYF. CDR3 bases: TGTGCCAGCAGCATACCTGTTACTAGCGGATCCTACGAGCAGTACTTC.

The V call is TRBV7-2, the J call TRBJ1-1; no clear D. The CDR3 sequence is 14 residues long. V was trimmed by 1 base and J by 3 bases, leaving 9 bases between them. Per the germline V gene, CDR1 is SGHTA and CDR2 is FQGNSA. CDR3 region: CASSLGIGDTEAFF. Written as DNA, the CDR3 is TGTGCCAGCAGCTTAGGGATCGGGGACACTGAAGCTTTCTTT.